Listed below are T cell receptor beta chains from one sample, sequenced in a study of cytomegalovirus exposure and HLA in healthy donors. Profiled with immunoSEQ multiplex PCR; TCRdb holds only in-frame clones, not every one. The sample has 150,000 to 180,000 clones, more than 70% seen once. Material for sequencing was PBMCs. The receptors come from a middle-aged woman in good health and CMV-seropositive. Each CDR3 is given with its conserved first and last residue. Fields, in order: clone size, D gene, V gene, J gene, CDR3 protein, CDR3 DNA. A D gene is named only where the DNA matches it firmly. Size is stated for part of the rows, as once, few or many counts, or as a class when the clone is expanded.

NA	NA	TRBV11-2	TRBJ2-2	CASNPGWTTNTGELFF	TGTGCCAGCAACCCAGGGTGGACAACGAACACCGGGGAGCTGTTTTTT
NA	TRBD2	TRBV27	TRBJ2-3	CASSSLGTSGSDTQYF	TGTGCCAGCAGTTCCCTCGGGACTAGCGGGTCAGATACGCAGTATTTT
NA	TRBD2	TRBV6-6	TRBJ2-5	CASSPGTSGYQETQYF	TGTGCCAGCAGCCCCGGGACTAGCGGTTACCAAGAGACCCAGTACTTC
NA	TRBD2	TRBV2	TRBJ2-7	CASSEPSGYYEQYF	TGTGCCAGCAGTGAGCCTAGCGGATACTACGAGCAGTACTTC
once	TRBD1	TRBV28	TRBJ1-4	CASSPQGLNEKLFF	TGTGCCAGCAGTCCACAGGGGCTTAATGAAAAACTGTTTTTT
NA	NA	TRBV27	TRBJ2-7	CASSLNGMRQTLAYEQYF	TGTGCCAGCAGTTTAAACGGAATGCGACAGACCCTTGCCTACGAGCAGTACTTC
NA	TRBD2	TRBV7-9	TRBJ2-3	CASSHSRGLAGPSTDTQYF	TGTGCCAGCAGCCATTCCCGGGGACTAGCGGGTCCTAGCACAGATACGCAGTATTTT
NA	NA	TRBV6-1	TRBJ2-5	CASRLAQETQYF	TGTGCCAGCAGGTTAGCCCAAGAGACCCAGTACTTC
few	TRBD2	TRBV5-4	TRBJ2-5	CASSQGTSGRLEQYF	TGTGCCAGCAGCCAAGGGACTAGCGGGAGGTTGGAGCAGTACTTC
NA	NA	TRBV7-9	TRBJ1-1	CASSLHRDTEAFF	TGTGCCAGCAGCCTCCACCGCGACACTGAAGCTTTCTTT
NA	NA	TRBV16	TRBJ1-1	CASSLTLNTEAFF	TGTGCCAGCAGCCTCACTTTGAACACTGAAGCTTTCTTT
NA	TRBD2	TRBV7-2	TRBJ2-7	CASSALAAAPGGEQYF	TGTGCCAGCAGCGCCCTAGCGGCCGCTCCAGGTGGCGAGCAGTACTTC
NA	TRBD1	TRBV16	TRBJ1-2	CASSQSSRGQGGGYTF	TGTGCCAGCAGCCAATCATCTAGGGGACAGGGAGGTGGCTACACCTTC
NA	NA	TRBV18	TRBJ2-1	CASTAQLGGAEQFF	TGTGCCAGCACAGCGCAGTTGGGGGGGGCGGAGCAGTTCTTC
NA	TRBD2	TRBV23-1	TRBJ2-3	CALQVAGGPISTDTQYF	TGCGCCTTACAAGTAGCGGGAGGGCCGATAAGCACAGATACGCAGTATTTT
once	TRBD1	TRBV5-8	TRBJ1-2	CASSRQGYDGYTF	TGTGCCAGCAGCCGACAGGGATACGATGGCTACACCTTC
NA	TRBD2	TRBV7-9	TRBJ2-2	CASSLWSSGFELTGELFF	TGTGCCAGCAGCTTATGGTCTAGCGGGTTTGAGTTAACCGGGGAGCTGTTTTTT
NA	TRBD2	TRBV5-1	TRBJ2-1	CASSSSGTSGRRSYNEQFF	TGCGCCAGCAGCTCCTCCGGGACTAGCGGGAGAAGGTCCTACAATGAGCAGTTCTTC
NA	NA	TRBV21-1	TRBJ2-6	CASSKSQGKAGANVLTF	TGTGCCAGCAGCAAATCGCAGGGGAAGGCTGGGGCCAACGTCCTGACTTTC
NA	TRBD1	TRBV27	TRBJ2-4	CASSFLQGAGIQYF	TGTGCCAGCAGTTTTCTACAGGGGGCTGGCATTCAGTACTTC
NA	NA	TRBV27	TRBJ2-7	CASSFYDWRPLEQYF	TGTGCCAGCAGTTTTTACGATTGGCGGCCTCTCGAGCAGTACTTC
NA	TRBD1	TRBV27	TRBJ2-3	CASSYGTVSTDTQYF	TGTGCCAGCAGTTATGGGACAGTGAGCACAGATACGCAGTATTTT
NA	NA	TRBV18	TRBJ1-5	CASSPYPGDLNQPQHF	TGTGCCAGCTCACCTTACCCCGGGGATCTCAATCAGCCCCAGCATTTT
once	TRBD1	TRBV5-1	TRBJ1-1	CASSLVGTGGDTEAFF	TGCGCCAGCAGCTTGGTTGGGACAGGGGGTGACACTGAAGCTTTCTTT
NA	TRBD1	TRBV15	TRBJ2-7	CATSRVTGLSYEQYF	TGTGCCACCAGCAGAGTGACAGGGCTTTCCTACGAGCAGTACTTC
NA	NA	TRBV25-1	TRBJ1-2	CASSEFMEGGYTF	TGTGCCAGCAGTGAATTTATGGAGGGTGGCTACACCTTC
NA	NA	TRBV29-1	TRBJ2-5	CSVEQQGRMETQYF	TGCAGCGTTGAACAACAGGGTCGGATGGAGACCCAGTACTTC
NA	NA	TRBV19	TRBJ1-1	CASSAAGLAFF	TGTGCCAGTAGTGCGGCCGGTCTAGCTTTCTTT
NA	TRBD2	TRBV11-3	TRBJ2-7	CASSLDAASGSREQYF	TGTGCCAGCAGCTTAGACGCGGCTAGCGGGAGTCGCGAGCAGTACTTC
NA	TRBD2	TRBV29-1	TRBJ2-1	CSVVGLAGVFEQFF	TGCAGCGTTGTAGGCCTAGCGGGAGTTTTTGAGCAGTTCTTC
NA	TRBD2	TRBV10-2	TRBJ2-4	CASSDDSGGRWDIQYF	TGCGCCAGCAGTGATGATAGCGGGGGCCGATGGGACATTCAGTACTTC
NA	NA	TRBV28	TRBJ1-4	CASSYGLFNEKLFF	TGTGCCAGCAGCTACGGACTGTTTAATGAAAAACTGTTTTTT
NA	NA	TRBV18	TRBJ1-1	CASSPRQDPNTEAFF	TGTGCCAGCTCACCCCGACAGGACCCGAACACTGAAGCTTTCTTT
NA	TRBD1	TRBV5-1	TRBJ1-3	CASSLGQGTGNTIYF	TGCGCCAGCAGCTTGGGACAGGGAACTGGAAACACCATATATTTT
few	NA	TRBV19	TRBJ2-1	CASSAEGGNEQFF	TGTGCCAGTAGTGCGGAGGGCGGGAATGAGCAGTTCTTC
NA	NA	TRBV7-9	TRBJ1-2	CASSSSQGTYGYTF	TGTGCCAGCAGCTCCTCACAGGGAACTTATGGCTACACCTTC
NA	NA	TRBV10-3	TRBJ2-1	CAISERQGGSYNEQFF	TGTGCCATCAGCGAACGGCAGGGGGGCTCCTACAATGAGCAGTTCTTC
NA	NA	TRBV6-5	TRBJ1-2	CASSYSPHTWGYTF	TGTGCCAGCAGTTACTCGCCTCACACCTGGGGCTACACCTTC
NA	NA	TRBV2	TRBJ2-1	CASSGFSPYNEQFF	TGTGCCAGCAGTGGGTTTAGCCCCTACAATGAGCAGTTCTTC
NA	NA	TRBV11-2	TRBJ2-7	CASSLQTAYEQYF	TGTGCCAGCAGCTTGCAAACAGCCTACGAGCAGTACTTC
NA	NA	TRBV5-1	TRBJ2-2	CASSLEGAGELFF	TGCGCCAGCAGCTTGGAAGGGGCCGGGGAGCTGTTTTTT
NA	NA	TRBV28	TRBJ2-7	CASSLITGPSYEQYF	TGTGCCAGCAGTTTAATTACAGGGCCCTCCTACGAGCAGTACTTC